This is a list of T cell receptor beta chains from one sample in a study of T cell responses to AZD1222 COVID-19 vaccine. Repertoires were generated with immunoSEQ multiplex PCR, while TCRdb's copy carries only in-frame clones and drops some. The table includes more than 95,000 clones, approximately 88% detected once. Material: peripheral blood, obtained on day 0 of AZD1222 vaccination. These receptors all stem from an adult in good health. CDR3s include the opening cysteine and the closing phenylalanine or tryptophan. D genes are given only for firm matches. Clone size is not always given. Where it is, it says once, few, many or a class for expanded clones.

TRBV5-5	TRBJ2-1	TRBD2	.	TGTGCCAGCAGCGCAGCGGGAGGGATTCCCAATGAGCAGTTCTTC	CASSAAGGIPNEQFF
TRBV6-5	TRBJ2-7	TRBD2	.	TGTACCTCGGGGGGAAGCTGGTACGAGCAGTACTTC	CTSGGSWYEQYF
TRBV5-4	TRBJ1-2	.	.	TGTGCCAGCAGCCCGGGACGCTGGGTGGACGGCTACACCTTC	CASSPGRWVDGYTF
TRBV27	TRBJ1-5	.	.	TGTGCCAGCAGTTTATGGGGGACTCCACTTTCCCCTCGGCCCCAGCATTTT	CASSLWGTPLSPRPQHF
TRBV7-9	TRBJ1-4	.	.	TGTGCCAGCAGCCCCCGGAGGGGCGATGAAAAACTGTTTTTT	CASSPRRGDEKLFF
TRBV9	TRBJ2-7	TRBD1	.	TGTGCCAGCAGCGTAGCGGGACAGACAACCTACGAGCAGTACTTC	CASSVAGQTTYEQYF
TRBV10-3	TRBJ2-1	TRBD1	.	TGTGCCATCAATCCGGGACAGGGGGCTGTAGAGCAGTTCTTC	CAINPGQGAVEQFF
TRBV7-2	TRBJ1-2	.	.	TGTGCCAGCAGTCGCCCGGGGACGGCGGGAGGTGGCTACACCTTC	CASSRPGTAGGGYTF
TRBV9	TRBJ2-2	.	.	TGTGCCAGCAGCTGGGAGGGGGCCACCGGGGAGCTGTTTTTT	CASSWEGATGELFF
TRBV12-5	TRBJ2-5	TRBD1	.	TGTGCTAGTGCCTTAGGGGGCGAAAAGGGAGAGACCCAGTACTTC	CASALGGEKGETQYF
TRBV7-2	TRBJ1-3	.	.	TGTGCCAGCAGCTTATCCCAGGGGACTTTTTCTATCTCTGGAAACACCATATATTTT	CASSLSQGTFSISGNTIYF
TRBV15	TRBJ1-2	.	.	TGTGCCACCAGCAGAGATTCCCCCCCCGTCGCCTTC	CATSRDSPPVAF
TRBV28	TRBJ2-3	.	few	TGTGCCAGCGGGGAAGATGGAAGGGTCTTTCTTTCCAGCACAGATACGCAGTATTTT	CASGEDGRVFLSSTDTQYF
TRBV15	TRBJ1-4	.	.	TGTGCCACCAGCAGAGATCGGGGGACGGAAAAACTGTTTTTT	CATSRDRGTEKLFF
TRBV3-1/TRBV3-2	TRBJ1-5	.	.	TGTGCCAGCAGTTCTAGGTCGGGCAATCAGCCCCAGCATTTT	CASSSRSGNQPQHF
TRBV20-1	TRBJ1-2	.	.	TGCAGTGCTGGCGACAACTATGGCTACACCTTC	CSAGDNYGYTF
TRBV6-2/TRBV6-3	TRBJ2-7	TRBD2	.	TGTGCCAGCAGTAGACTAGCGGGAGGCGACGAGCAGTACTTC	CASSRLAGGDEQYF
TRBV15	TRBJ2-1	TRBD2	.	TGTGCCACCAGCAGAGGGTCTAGCGGGGGGGCCAATGAGCAGTTCTTC	CATSRGSSGGANEQFF
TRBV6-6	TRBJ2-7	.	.	TGTGCCAGCAGGACAGGACACGAGCAGTACTTC	CASRTGHEQYF
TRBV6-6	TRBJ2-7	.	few	TGTGCCAGCAGTTACGGTCGGTTCTACGAGCAGTACTTC	CASSYGRFYEQYF
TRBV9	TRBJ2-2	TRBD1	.	TGTGCCAGCAGCGCCGGGACAGCGAACACCGGGGAGCTGTTTTTT	CASSAGTANTGELFF
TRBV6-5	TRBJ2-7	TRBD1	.	TGTGCCAGCAGTTACTCGGGACAGAGAGACTACGAGCAGTACTTC	CASSYSGQRDYEQYF
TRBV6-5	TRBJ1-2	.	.	TGTGCCAGCAGTTACGCGACCCGGAACTATGGCTACACCTTC	CASSYATRNYGYTF
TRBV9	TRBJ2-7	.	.	TGTGCCAGCAGCGTAGGGCCAGGGTTTTACGAGCAGTACTTC	CASSVGPGFYEQYF
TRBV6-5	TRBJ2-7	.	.	TGTGCCAGCAGTTACCGGCCTCGAGGTATTGATAGGCAGTACTTC	CASSYRPRGIDRQYF
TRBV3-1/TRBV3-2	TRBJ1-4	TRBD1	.	TGTGCCAGCAGCCAAGATTCAGGGGGCGGAGAAAAACTGTTTTTT	CASSQDSGGGEKLFF
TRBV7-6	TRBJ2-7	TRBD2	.	TGTGCCAGCAGCTTAGTTAGTTCGGGAGGGAAGAACGAGCAGTACTTC	CASSLVSSGGKNEQYF
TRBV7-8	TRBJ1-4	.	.	TGTGCCAGCCGAAGGGACGATAATGAAAAACTGTTTTTT	CASRRDDNEKLFF
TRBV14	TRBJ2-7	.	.	TGTGCCAGCAGCCAAGGGATTATGGACTACGAGCAGTACTTC	CASSQGIMDYEQYF
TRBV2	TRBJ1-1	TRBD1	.	TGTGCCAGCAGTGGGGGGGGACAGGTCCTGAACACTGAAGCTTTCTTT	CASSGGGQVLNTEAFF
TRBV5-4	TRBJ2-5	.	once	TGTGCCAGCAGCTCACAGGGAAGATTAGAGACCCAGTACTTC	CASSSQGRLETQYF
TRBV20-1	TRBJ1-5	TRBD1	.	TGCAGTGCTAGTCAACCGGGACAGGGACAGCCCCAGCATTTT	CSASQPGQGQPQHF
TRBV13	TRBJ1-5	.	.	TGTGCCAGCAGCTTATCAGGGGCCGGTCAGCCCCAGCATTTT	CASSLSGAGQPQHF
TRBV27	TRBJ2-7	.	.	TGTGCCAGCAGTCGGAACAGGGTCCCATCCGAGCAGTACTTC	CASSRNRVPSEQYF
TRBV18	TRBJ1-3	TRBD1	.	TGTGCCAGCTCGGCGGGACAGCCGTCCGGAGGAAACACCATATATTTT	CASSAGQPSGGNTIYF
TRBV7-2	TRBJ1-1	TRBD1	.	TGTGCCAGCAGCTTAGTCCCCCAGGGGGCACGGACTGAAGCTTTCTTT	CASSLVPQGARTEAFF
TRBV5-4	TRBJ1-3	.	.	TGTGCCAGCAGCTTGGGAGGGGCCGCTGGAAACACCATATATTTT	CASSLGGAAGNTIYF
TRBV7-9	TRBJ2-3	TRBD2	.	TGTGCCGGAATAGCGGGGAGCACAGATACGCAGTATTTT	CAGIAGSTDTQYF
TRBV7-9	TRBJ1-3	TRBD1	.	TGTGCCAGCAGCCTTGGGACAGGGGGTGGAAACACCATATATTTT	CASSLGTGGGNTIYF
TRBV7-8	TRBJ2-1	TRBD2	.	TGTGCCAGCAGCCCCTTAGCGGGGACCCTCTCCTACAATGAGCAGTTCTTC	CASSPLAGTLSYNEQFF
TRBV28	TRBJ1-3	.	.	TGTGCCACCAACCCCTGGAGCTCTGGAAACACCATATATTTT	CATNPWSSGNTIYF
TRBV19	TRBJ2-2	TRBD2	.	TGTGCCGGTAGCGGGGGTAACACCGGGGAGCTGTTTTTT	CAGSGGNTGELFF
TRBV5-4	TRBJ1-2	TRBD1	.	TGTGCCAGCAGCAAGGACAGGGCTGACGGCTACACCTTC	CASSKDRADGYTF
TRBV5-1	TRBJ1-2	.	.	TGCGCCAGCAGCTTGGAGACTCCCTATGGCTACACCTTC	CASSLETPYGYTF
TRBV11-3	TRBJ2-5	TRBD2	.	TGTGCCAGCGCCTCGACTAGCGTGCTGCCAGAGACCCAGTACTTC	CASASTSVLPETQYF
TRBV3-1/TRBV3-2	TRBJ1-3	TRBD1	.	TGTGCCAGCAGCCGCGGACAGGGAGTCCTCTCTGGAAACACCATATATTTT	CASSRGQGVLSGNTIYF
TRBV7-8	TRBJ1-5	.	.	TGTGCCAGCAGCTTAGCACGGCGGTTCAATCAGCCCCAGCATTTT	CASSLARRFNQPQHF
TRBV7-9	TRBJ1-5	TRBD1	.	TGTGCCAGCAGCTTAGGGGGGACAGACAATCAGCCCCAGCATTTT	CASSLGGTDNQPQHF
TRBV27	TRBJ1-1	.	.	TGTGCCAGCAGATTTGTGAGGGACACTGAAGCTTTCTTT	CASRFVRDTEAFF
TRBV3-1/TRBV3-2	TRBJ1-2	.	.	TGTGCCAGCAGCCAAGATTTGGGATCTCCCCGAGGCTACACCTTC	CASSQDLGSPRGYTF
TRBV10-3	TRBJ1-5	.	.	TGTGCCATCAGTGAGTCGCGCCTCCCGGATCAGCCCCAGCATTTT	CAISESRLPDQPQHF
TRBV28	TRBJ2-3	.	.	TGTGCCAGCAGTTTCGCTAGCGCGACCCCCGGTACGCAGTATTTT	CASSFASATPGTQYF
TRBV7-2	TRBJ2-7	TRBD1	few	TGTGCCAGCAGCCTTATAGGGGGCCTTAGCTCCTACGAGCAGTACTTC	CASSLIGGLSSYEQYF
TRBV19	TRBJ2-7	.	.	TGTGCCAGTAGTCCGGACGGAAGCTCCTACGAGCAGTACTTC	CASSPDGSSYEQYF
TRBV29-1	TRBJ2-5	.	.	TGCAGCGTTAAGAGGGGAGGTGGGGAGACCCAGTACTTC	CSVKRGGGETQYF
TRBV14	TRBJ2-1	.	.	TGTGCCAGCAGTCCTTGGCGGGCCTCCTACAATGAGCAGTTCTTC	CASSPWRASYNEQFF
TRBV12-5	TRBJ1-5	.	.	TGTGCTAGTGGACCCGACGGACCGGTCAATCAGCCCCAGCATTTT	CASGPDGPVNQPQHF
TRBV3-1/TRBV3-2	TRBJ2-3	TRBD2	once	TGTGCCAGCAGCCACACAGCGGGGGGCACAGATACGCAGTATTTT	CASSHTAGGTDTQYF
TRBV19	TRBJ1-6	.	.	TGTGCCAGTAGTATGGGTGGCGGGGGGATTAATTCACCCCTCCACTTT	CASSMGGGGINSPLHF